This T cell receptor (beta chain) was obtained from a study of early T cells in non-severe SARS-CoV-2 infection (dated by TCRdb to 2020 to 2022). General notes on the study: TCR sequencing used bulk RNA from unsorted whole blood, so alpha and beta chains could not be paired.

Library preparation used 5' RACE. TCRdb records NextSeq 500 as the sequencer. Unique molecular identifiers were attached to individual cDNA molecules in the TCR library protocol so that sequencing error and PCR bias could be corrected. Both TCR alpha and beta chains were sequenced, and tight co-correlation was observed between alpha and beta sequence abundances in each sample. For the original study's pipeline: Decombinator V4 was used to perform V gene, J gene and CDR3 annotation of TCR sequences. TCRs were defined as expanded if a significant change between any two time points was detected under a Poisson model with p below 0.0001. TCR abundances were normalised to the total number of TCRs sequenced per sample and expressed as counts per million. TRAV1-2 paired with TRAJ12, TRAJ20 or TRAJ33 defined MAIT TCRs, while TRAV10 paired with TRAJ18 defined iNKT TCRs. VDJdb, accessed 1 November 2021, was searched for CMV, EBV and SARS-CoV-2 annotated TCRs, excluding TCRs annotated for multiple antigens. Starting from the raw public reads, TCRdb applied fastp trimming at Q25, assembled clones with MiXCR and retained in-frame beta chains. CDR3 protein sequences are deduplicated, and each keeps its most common genes and DNA. The V and J calls, along with clone size, are taken from TCRdb and not from the paper's own processing. This sample is represented by about 57,000 distinct CDR3 sequences; about 9.1% of them were singletons. Of the sample, over 8.5% is held by the ten largest clones.

V trim: 6 bases; J trim: 2 bases; unmatched bases: 6. Sequences KGHSH (CDR1) and LQKENI (CDR2) are obtained from the germline V gene. Including the terminal cysteine and phenylalanine, the CDR3 comprises 17 residues. Here the CDR3 DNA is all that survives: 51 bases in frame from base 1. Study-wide findings and limitations: VDJdb matching was skewed toward anti-spike CD8 responses, so virus-specific expansions were likely underestimated and private and CD4 specificities were missed.

The study was a case-control design nested within a healthcare worker cohort in London, UK, with weekly nasopharyngeal swab PCR tests and blood sampling. Between 23 and 31 March 2020, the week of the UK lockdown, healthcare workers were enrolled and then followed up weekly for as long as 16 weeks. In the case of this clonotype: Its antigen is not yet known. No base quality information exists; no much larger clone differs at one position.

In this chain, TRBV18 is recombined with TRBJ2-3; 15 junctional bases match TRBD2. Sequencing used whole blood. This receptor was taken from an adult who was a healthcare worker with PCR-confirmed SARS-CoV-2 infection or an uninfected control (not recorded which). The CDR3 region: CASSRGTSGRPTDTQYF. The nucleotide sequence reads as follows: TGTGCCAGCTCTCGAGGGACTAGCGGGAGGCCCACAGATACGCAGTATTTT.